A selection of T cell receptor beta chains follows, all from one sample in a study of blood T cell repertoires in COVID-19. Using immunoSEQ multiplex PCR, the repertoire was profiled, and TCRdb retains in-frame clones only, with some absent. The sample holds 99,000 or so clones, around 84% seen once. The source material was peripheral blood. The receptors here all came from a man in his 70s with active or convalescent COVID-19. Both conserved end residues are part of each CDR3. A D gene is named only where the DNA matches it firmly. The listing skips clone size in some rows; elsewhere it reads once, few, many or a size class.

cdr3_nt: TGTGCCAGCTCACCACAGGGGTACTATGGCTACACCTTC
cdr3_aa: CASSPQGYYGYTF
clone_size: NA
j_call: TRBJ1-2
d_call: NA
v_call: TRBV18

cdr3_nt: TGTGCCAGCAGTTACTCGCGGGGCGACTATGGCTACACCTTC
cdr3_aa: CASSYSRGDYGYTF
clone_size: few
j_call: TRBJ1-2
d_call: NA
v_call: TRBV6-5

cdr3_nt: TGTGCCAGCAGCGAAGGGAGTCGGGATCAGCCCCAGCATTTT
cdr3_aa: CASSEGSRDQPQHF
clone_size: few
j_call: TRBJ1-5
d_call: NA
v_call: TRBV9

cdr3_nt: TGCGCCAGCAGGCAGGAAATGAACACTGAAGCTTTCTTT
cdr3_aa: CASRQEMNTEAFF
clone_size: NA
j_call: TRBJ1-1
d_call: NA
v_call: TRBV5-1

cdr3_nt: TGTGCCTGGAGTAAGCGGGGGAGGAACACCGGGGAGCTGTTTTTT
cdr3_aa: CAWSKRGRNTGELFF
clone_size: NA
j_call: TRBJ2-2
d_call: TRBD2
v_call: TRBV30

cdr3_nt: TGTGCCAGCAGCTCCCCCTCGGGACAGGGGAGGACCTACGAGCAGTACTTC
cdr3_aa: CASSSPSGQGRTYEQYF
clone_size: NA
j_call: TRBJ2-7
d_call: TRBD1
v_call: TRBV7-6

cdr3_nt: TGCGCCAGCAGCGGGACAGGGGACGGCACCGGGGAGCTGTTTTTT
cdr3_aa: CASSGTGDGTGELFF
clone_size: NA
j_call: TRBJ2-2
d_call: TRBD1
v_call: TRBV5-1

cdr3_nt: TGTGCCAGCAGACCCGCCGACAATAGAGACACTGAAGCTTTCTTT
cdr3_aa: CASRPADNRDTEAFF
clone_size: NA
j_call: TRBJ1-1
d_call: NA
v_call: TRBV28

cdr3_nt: TGTGCCAGCAGCTCGACAGACTCTGGAAACACCATATATTTT
cdr3_aa: CASSSTDSGNTIYF
clone_size: once
j_call: TRBJ1-3
d_call: NA
v_call: TRBV28

cdr3_nt: TGTGCCAGAAGCTTCTGGACAGCGGTACCCTACGAGCAGTACTTC
cdr3_aa: CARSFWTAVPYEQYF
clone_size: NA
j_call: TRBJ2-7
d_call: NA
v_call: TRBV5-3

cdr3_nt: TGTGCCAGCAGTAGGGACTTCCAAGAGACCCAGTACTTC
cdr3_aa: CASSRDFQETQYF
clone_size: NA
j_call: TRBJ2-5
d_call: NA
v_call: TRBV6-5

cdr3_nt: TGTGCCTGGAGCGGACAGGGCGAGACCCAGTACTTC
cdr3_aa: CAWSGQGETQYF
clone_size: NA
j_call: TRBJ2-5
d_call: TRBD1
v_call: TRBV30

cdr3_nt: TGTGCTAGTGGTCCCGGGGTAGATACGCAGTATTTT
cdr3_aa: CASGPGVDTQYF
clone_size: NA
j_call: TRBJ2-3
d_call: NA
v_call: TRBV12-5

cdr3_nt: TGTGCCAGCAGGATAGGACAGGGCGGTGGCTACACCTTC
cdr3_aa: CASRIGQGGGYTF
clone_size: NA
j_call: TRBJ1-2
d_call: TRBD1
v_call: TRBV12-3/TRBV12-4

cdr3_nt: TGTGCCAGCAGGACTGGGACAGCTACCGGGGAGCTGTTTTTT
cdr3_aa: CASRTGTATGELFF
clone_size: NA
j_call: TRBJ2-2
d_call: TRBD1
v_call: TRBV6-5

cdr3_nt: TGTGCCAGCAGCCCCCCGGGTACAGGCTACTACTCAACTAATGAAAAACTGTTTTTT
cdr3_aa: CASSPPGTGYYSTNEKLFF
clone_size: NA
j_call: TRBJ1-4
d_call: NA
v_call: TRBV28

cdr3_nt: TGCGCCAGCAGCTCGCAGGGGGACGAGCAGTACTTC
cdr3_aa: CASSSQGDEQYF
clone_size: once
j_call: TRBJ2-7
d_call: TRBD1
v_call: TRBV5-1

cdr3_nt: TGTGCCAGCAGTGAGCCGACAGGGTTGAATCAGCCCCAGCATTTT
cdr3_aa: CASSEPTGLNQPQHF
clone_size: few
j_call: TRBJ1-5
d_call: TRBD1
v_call: TRBV6-1

cdr3_nt: TGTGCCACCAGCAGAGTTCTGTCCTCAGCCCTCCACTTT
cdr3_aa: CATSRVLSSALHF
clone_size: once
j_call: TRBJ1-6
d_call: NA
v_call: TRBV15

cdr3_nt: TGTGCCAGCAGTTTTATGACAGGGCAAGCTTTCTTT
cdr3_aa: CASSFMTGQAFF
clone_size: NA
j_call: TRBJ1-1
d_call: TRBD1
v_call: TRBV12-3/TRBV12-4

cdr3_nt: TGTGCCAGCAGCGCTTCACTAGCGGGGGACACAGATACGCAGTATTTT
cdr3_aa: CASSASLAGDTDTQYF
clone_size: NA
j_call: TRBJ2-3
d_call: NA
v_call: TRBV21-1

cdr3_nt: TGTGCCAGCAGTTACCGGAGAAACTACGAGCAGTACTTC
cdr3_aa: CASSYRRNYEQYF
clone_size: NA
j_call: TRBJ2-7
d_call: NA
v_call: TRBV6-6

cdr3_nt: TGTGCCACCAGCAGAGAAACAGGGGGTCGGGGCAATCAGCCCCAGCATTTT
cdr3_aa: CATSRETGGRGNQPQHF
clone_size: once
j_call: TRBJ1-5
d_call: TRBD1
v_call: TRBV15

cdr3_nt: TGTGCCATCAGTGAGTCTAACTCCTACGAGCAGTACTTC
cdr3_aa: CAISESNSYEQYF
clone_size: once
j_call: TRBJ2-7
d_call: NA
v_call: TRBV10-3

cdr3_nt: TGTGCCAGCAGTACCCGGGACACGAACTACAATGAGCAGTTCTTC
cdr3_aa: CASSTRDTNYNEQFF
clone_size: NA
j_call: TRBJ2-1
d_call: NA
v_call: TRBV6-5

cdr3_nt: TGCGCCAGCAGCCACCCCGGGTCCCTGCGGGGGATCACCTACGAGCAGTACTTC
cdr3_aa: CASSHPGSLRGITYEQYF
clone_size: NA
j_call: TRBJ2-7
d_call: TRBD2
v_call: TRBV4-1

cdr3_nt: TGTGCCAGCAAACGGGACAGAGCCTACGAGCAGTACTTC
cdr3_aa: CASKRDRAYEQYF
clone_size: NA
j_call: TRBJ2-7
d_call: TRBD1
v_call: TRBV2

cdr3_nt: TGTGCCAGCAGTGGGACAGGGGGCCGTCAGCCCCAGCATTTT
cdr3_aa: CASSGTGGRQPQHF
clone_size: NA
j_call: TRBJ1-5
d_call: TRBD1
v_call: TRBV2

cdr3_nt: TGTGCCAGCAGCTTGGGGCGACACCAGCCCCAGCATTTT
cdr3_aa: CASSLGRHQPQHF
clone_size: NA
j_call: TRBJ1-5
d_call: NA
v_call: TRBV5-6

cdr3_nt: TGTGCCAGCAGCTCCAAACAGGGGGAGGTTTCTGAAGCTTTCTTT
cdr3_aa: CASSSKQGEVSEAFF
clone_size: NA
j_call: TRBJ1-1
d_call: TRBD1
v_call: TRBV5-4

cdr3_nt: TGCGCCAGCAGTCAATCGATGGACATGGGAACCTACAATGAGCAGTTCTTC
cdr3_aa: CASSQSMDMGTYNEQFF
clone_size: NA
j_call: TRBJ2-1
d_call: NA
v_call: TRBV23-1

cdr3_nt: TGTGCCAGCTCACCGAACACGGGACAGTACGAGCAGTACTTC
cdr3_aa: CASSPNTGQYEQYF
clone_size: NA
j_call: TRBJ2-7
d_call: TRBD1
v_call: TRBV18

cdr3_nt: TGCAGTGCTAGTCGGGGGAGCCTTGTGAACACTGAAGCTTTCTTT
cdr3_aa: CSASRGSLVNTEAFF
clone_size: NA
j_call: TRBJ1-1
d_call: NA
v_call: TRBV20-1

cdr3_nt: TGTGCCAGCAGCCTGCTAGCGGGGGGTCACGAGCAGTACTTC
cdr3_aa: CASSLLAGGHEQYF
clone_size: NA
j_call: TRBJ2-7
d_call: TRBD2
v_call: TRBV3-1/TRBV3-2

cdr3_nt: TGTGCCAGCAGGGAGGGAGACAGGGCTGGAAAACTGTTTTTT
cdr3_aa: CASREGDRAGKLFF
clone_size: few
j_call: TRBJ1-4
d_call: TRBD1
v_call: TRBV2

cdr3_nt: TGTGCCAGCAGTTACTCGACAAGCAACTATGGCTACACCTTC
cdr3_aa: CASSYSTSNYGYTF
clone_size: NA
j_call: TRBJ1-2
d_call: NA
v_call: TRBV6-5

cdr3_nt: TGTGCCAGCAGCGTCAGGGATGTCACAGATACGCAGTATTTT
cdr3_aa: CASSVRDVTDTQYF
clone_size: once
j_call: TRBJ2-3
d_call: NA
v_call: TRBV25-1

cdr3_nt: TGCGCCATCCCTGTTCCCCCGACGGGGTGGAATCAGCCCCAGCATTTT
cdr3_aa: CAIPVPPTGWNQPQHF
clone_size: few
j_call: TRBJ1-5
d_call: NA
v_call: TRBV10-1

cdr3_nt: TGCGCCAGCAGCCCGGGGGACAGTGGGAGAGCTTTCTTT
cdr3_aa: CASSPGDSGRAFF
clone_size: NA
j_call: TRBJ1-1
d_call: TRBD1
v_call: TRBV5-1

cdr3_nt: TGTGCCAGTAGTCGTTTTCCGGGACAGGGGGCTTACGAGCAGTACTTC
cdr3_aa: CASSRFPGQGAYEQYF
clone_size: NA
j_call: TRBJ2-7
d_call: TRBD1
v_call: TRBV19

cdr3_nt: TGCGCCAGCAGCCAAGATGCGTGGTCAACTAATGAAAAACTGTTTTTT
cdr3_aa: CASSQDAWSTNEKLFF
clone_size: NA
j_call: TRBJ1-4
d_call: NA
v_call: TRBV4-1

cdr3_nt: TGCGCCAGCAGCGCCCGGCAGACCCCACAGGGATCCGATAATTCACCCCTCCACTTT
cdr3_aa: CASSARQTPQGSDNSPLHF
clone_size: NA
j_call: TRBJ1-6
d_call: NA
v_call: TRBV5-1

cdr3_nt: TGTGCCAGCAGCTTGGACCTGGGACTAGCGGGTGACACCTACAATGAGCAGTTCTTC
cdr3_aa: CASSLDLGLAGDTYNEQFF
clone_size: NA
j_call: TRBJ2-1
d_call: TRBD2
v_call: TRBV5-4

cdr3_nt: TGTGCCAGCAGGTCAGCGGGGGGGCCGGGTACGCAGTATTTT
cdr3_aa: CASRSAGGPGTQYF
clone_size: NA
j_call: TRBJ2-3
d_call: TRBD2
v_call: TRBV6-5

cdr3_nt: TGTGCCAGCAGCCAGGACAGCCCCCGGAAAGAGACCCAGTACTTC
cdr3_aa: CASSQDSPRKETQYF
clone_size: NA
j_call: TRBJ2-5
d_call: NA
v_call: TRBV5-4

cdr3_nt: TGTGCCACGATGGAAGGGGGAAGTAACTATGGCTACACCTTC
cdr3_aa: CATMEGGSNYGYTF
clone_size: NA
j_call: TRBJ1-2
d_call: NA
v_call: TRBV28

cdr3_nt: TGTGCCAGCAGCCCCGGGACAGGGTTCCACGAGCAGTACTTC
cdr3_aa: CASSPGTGFHEQYF
clone_size: NA
j_call: TRBJ2-7
d_call: TRBD1
v_call: TRBV7-2

cdr3_nt: TGTGCCAGCAGCTTGAGGGACAGGGCATGGGCAACTGAAGCTTTCTTT
cdr3_aa: CASSLRDRAWATEAFF
clone_size: few
j_call: TRBJ1-1
d_call: TRBD1
v_call: TRBV5-6

cdr3_nt: TGTGCCAGCGCCCCAGGGGAGGGAGGGAAAGAGACCCAGTACTTC
cdr3_aa: CASAPGEGGKETQYF
clone_size: NA
j_call: TRBJ2-5
d_call: NA
v_call: TRBV9

cdr3_nt: TGTGCCAGCTCACCGGGACTAGCGGGGGGCCCATCACAAGAGACCCAGTACTTC
cdr3_aa: CASSPGLAGGPSQETQYF
clone_size: NA
j_call: TRBJ2-5
d_call: TRBD2
v_call: TRBV18

cdr3_nt: TGTGCCAGCAGCCTGGGACTAGCCCGATTCGGGGAGACCCAGTACTTC
cdr3_aa: CASSLGLARFGETQYF
clone_size: NA
j_call: TRBJ2-5
d_call: TRBD2
v_call: TRBV11-3

cdr3_nt: TGTGCCAGCTCACCAAACAGGGCACAGGGCGCAGATGAAAAACTGTTTTTT
cdr3_aa: CASSPNRAQGADEKLFF
clone_size: NA
j_call: TRBJ1-4
d_call: NA
v_call: TRBV18

cdr3_nt: TGTGCCAGCAGCCTCGCTGGAGCCGGGACTGAAGCTTTCTTT
cdr3_aa: CASSLAGAGTEAFF
clone_size: NA
j_call: TRBJ1-1
d_call: NA
v_call: TRBV11-2

cdr3_nt: TGTGCCAGCAGTTCCCCATCAGACTCTAATGGCTACACCTTC
cdr3_aa: CASSSPSDSNGYTF
clone_size: NA
j_call: TRBJ1-2
d_call: NA
v_call: TRBV6-5

cdr3_nt: TGTGCCAGCAGTTACTTGGGAAGACTAGCCCTGAACTTCACAGATACGCAGTATTTT
cdr3_aa: CASSYLGRLALNFTDTQYF
clone_size: once
j_call: TRBJ2-3
d_call: TRBD2
v_call: TRBV6-2/TRBV6-3

cdr3_nt: TGTGCCTGGAGTTCCTTGCGGGGGGCATCGGGTACGCAGTATTTT
cdr3_aa: CAWSSLRGASGTQYF
clone_size: NA
j_call: TRBJ2-3
d_call: TRBD2
v_call: TRBV30

cdr3_nt: TGTGCCAGCCGTGAGGGAAAACTCTCTGGAAACACCATATATTTT
cdr3_aa: CASREGKLSGNTIYF
clone_size: NA
j_call: TRBJ1-3
d_call: NA
v_call: TRBV28

cdr3_nt: TGTGCCAGTAGTATAGGGGACTACTACAATGAGCAGTTCTTC
cdr3_aa: CASSIGDYYNEQFF
clone_size: NA
j_call: TRBJ2-1
d_call: TRBD2
v_call: TRBV19

cdr3_nt: TGTGCCAGTAGTCGATCGTCGTTTGGGGGGGGGACAAGCACAGATACGCAGTATTTT
cdr3_aa: CASSRSSFGGGTSTDTQYF
clone_size: NA
j_call: TRBJ2-3
d_call: NA
v_call: TRBV19